The 15 T cell receptor beta chains presented below share a single source sample, sequenced in a study of T cell clonotyping in hematopoietic cell transplantation. Generated by immunoSEQ multiplex PCR, the TCRdb table keeps only in-frame clones and is missing some. The sample holds about 15,000 clones, approximately 95% seen once. Here the sequenced sample was PBMCs, taken 30 days after allogeneic stem cell transplant. The source is a male patient aged 55-69 years who had an allogeneic stem cell transplant from an unrelated donor, so the T cells may come from the graft donor. Some clones in this sample may be carry-over from other donors' samples.

The rearrangement joins TRBV11-2 to TRBJ1-1; D unresolved. Per the germline V gene, CDR1 is SGHAT and CDR2 is FQNNGV. V was shortened by 6 bases and J by 11 bases, with 10 bases between the two germline ends. The CDR3 runs to 10 residues. CDR3 sequence: CASSGFRAFF. CDR3 in DNA: TGTGCCAGCAGTGGGTTTCGGGCTTTCTTT. The variable domain in full, completed from reference TRBV11-2 and TRBJ1-1, reads EAGVAQSPRYKIIEKRQSVAFWCNPISGHATLYWYQQILGQGPKLLIQFQNNGVVDDSQLPKDRFSAERLKGVDSTLKIQPAKLEDSAVYLCASSGFRAFFGQGTRLTVV.

This chain links TRBV5-8 with TRBJ2-7; 7 bases match TRBD1. The V gene's germline CDR1 is SGHTS and CDR2 YDEGEE. The CDR3 has 12 amino acids. Trimming at V came to 6 bases and at J to 10 bases, leaving 10 bases not matched to a gene. This CDR3 is CASNIPDRDQYF. In nucleotides, the CDR3 is TGTGCCAGCAACATTCCAGACAGGGATCAGTACTTC.

The rearrangement links TRBV27 to TRBJ1-5; 8 bases agree with TRBD1. Losses at the gene ends were 6 bases for V and 3 bases for J; bases not matched to a gene: 10. The germline V gene has CDR1 MNHEY and CDR2 SMNVEV (reference sequence). The CDR3 runs 16 residues. The CDR3 here is CASRQDRGVANQPQHF. The CDR3, as DNA: TGTGCCAGCAGGCAAGACAGGGGAGTTGCCAATCAGCCCCAGCATTTT.

This chain links TRBV29-1 with TRBJ2-7, with TRBD1 as a possible D gene (6 bases). V gave up 2 bases and J gave up 2 bases, with 16 bases separating them. The CDR3 sequence is 15 residues long. The germline CDR1 and CDR2 sequences are SQVTM and ANQGSEA. The CDR3 DNA reads as TGCAGCGTTGAAACTACAGGGAACTCTCCCTACGAGCAGTACTTC. Its protein is CSVETTGNSPYEQYF.

This chain connects TRBV6-1 to TRBJ1-1; D gene ambiguous. V lost 2 bases and J 6 bases, leaving 13 bases between the germline ends. Germline V gene data show CDR1 as MNHNS and CDR2 as SASEGT. The CDR3 is made up of 14 amino acids. The CDR3 sequence: CASSERHGRPEAFF. CDR3 sequence (DNA): TGTGCCAGCAGTGAACGTCACGGAAGGCCTGAAGCTTTCTTT.

The rearrangement links TRBV27 to TRBJ1-4; D may be TRBD1 (5 bases). Germline CDR1 MNHEY, CDR2 SMNVEV (reference sequence). This CDR3 has 15 residues. V lost 2 bases, J lost 7 bases, and 14 bases lay in between. The CDR3 spells CASSLEWAGPEKLFF. In DNA, the CDR3 is TGTGCCAGCAGTTTAGAATGGGCAGGGCCTGAAAAACTGTTTTTT.

The gene calls are TRBV18 and TRBJ1-1; D remains ambiguous. Trimming left V 1 base short and J 1 base short, with 7 bases between. Per germline, CDR1 KGHSH and CDR2 LQKENI. This CDR3 spans 14 amino acids. CDR3 residues: CASSPRQGNTEAFF. The CDR3 DNA is TGTGCCAGCTCACCACGGCAAGGGAACACTGAAGCTTTCTTT.

The chain links TRBV7-2 to TRBJ2-5; the match to TRBD2 covers 15 bases. Germline V gene data show CDR1 as SGHTA and CDR2 as FQGNSA. The CDR3 totals 17 residues. Trimming removed 6 bases from V and 5 bases from J; junction bases left unmatched: 10. This CDR3 reads CASRLRGTSGGRETQYF. The CDR3 DNA follows: TGTGCCAGCAGGCTTAGAGGGACTAGCGGGGGGCGGGAGACCCAGTACTTC.

The V call is TRBV2, the J call TRBJ1-1; no clear D. The CDR3 is made up of 11 amino acids. The V gene's germline CDR1 is SNHLY and CDR2 FYNNEI. Trimming left V 5 bases short and J 4 bases short, with 5 bases between. CDR3 sequence reads: CASSPPTEAFF. CDR3 DNA sequence: TGTGCCAGCAGTCCCCCCACTGAAGCTTTCTTT.

The chain has TRBV6-5 and TRBJ1-5; 7 nucleotides agree with TRBD1. CDR3 size: 14 residues. Germline V lookup: CDR1 MNHEY, CDR2 SVGAGI. The V and J ends lost 6 bases and 6 bases, in that order; junction bases with no gene match: 8. The CDR3 nucleotides read TGTGCCAGCAGCCTTGGGACAGAGGGTCAGCCCCAGCATTTT. Amino acids: CASSLGTEGQPQHF.

The V gene is TRBV10-3, the J gene TRBJ2-7; 8 nucleotides align to TRBD1. The CDR3 runs to 14 residues. After removal of 4 bases from V and 1 base from J, the junction contained 3 bases not matched to a gene. Germline values: CDR1 ENHRY, CDR2 SYGVKD. CDR3 DNA sequence: TGTGCCATCAGTGCGAGGACAGGGTCCTACGAGCAGTACTTC. Its protein product is CAISARTGSYEQYF.

The V gene is TRBV6-6, the J gene TRBJ1-5, with TRBD1 matching 9 bases. CDR3 length equals 16 residues. Germline V gene lookup returns CDR1 MNHNY and CDR2 SVGAGI (reference sequence). V lost 2 bases and J lost 5; bases outside the gene matches: 7. CDR3 amino acids: CASSYPGTGFDQPQHF. The CDR3 DNA sequence: TGTGCCAGCAGTTACCCCGGGACAGGGTTTGATCAGCCCCAGCATTTT.

The chain has TRBV27 and TRBJ1-5, with D hard to call. Trimming shortened V by 5 bases and J by 7 bases, and 12 bases separated the two germline ends. Germline CDR1 reads MNHEY; CDR2 reads SMNVEV (reference sequence). CDR3 length equals 13 residues. CDR3 residues: CASSVNPSQPQHF. The CDR3 DNA reads as TGTGCCAGCAGTGTCAACCCGTCCCAGCCCCAGCATTTT.

V usage is TRBV4-1 and J usage is TRBJ2-6; TRBD1 aligns across 7 bases. V lost 1 base to trimming and J lost 7 bases; unmatched junction nucleotides: 7. The CDR3 length is 16 residues. Germline values: CDR1 MGHRA, CDR2 YSYEKL. CDR3 region: CASSQVGQVGANVLTF. DNA for the CDR3: TGCGCCAGCAGCCAAGTAGGACAGGTAGGAGCCAACGTCCTGACTTTC.

The count of this clone is one. This chain links TRBV7-2 with TRBJ2-1; D ambiguous. CDR3 length: 12 residues. V lost 1 base to trimming and J lost 9 bases, with 7 bases between them. From germline, CDR1 is SGHTA and CDR2 FQGNSA. DNA of the CDR3: TGTGCCAGCAGCTTAGGGATCACTGAGCAGTTCTTC. The encoded protein is CASSLGITEQFF.